The 16 T cell receptor beta chains below all came from one sample that was sequenced in a study of identifying expanded T cells in peripheral blood. This table comes from immunoSEQ multiplex PCR, and its TCRdb copy is limited to in-frame clones, with some not included. The data contain 100,000 to 150,000 clones, approximately 84% of them singletons. Sequencing was carried out using blood. These receptors came from a person aged 18-69 years in good health.

This clone came up a few times. The chain employs TRBV6-5 and TRBJ2-1; D may be TRBD1 (5 bases). The CDR3 loop spans 15 amino acids. The germline gives CDR1 MNHEY, CDR2 SVGAGI. The V and J ends lost 7 bases and 0 bases respectively, with 13 bases between them. CDR3 DNA: TGTGCCAGCACCTCAACAGGTCGCTCCTACAATGAGCAGTTCTTC. This translates into CASTSTGRSYNEQFF.

This chain uses TRBV9 with TRBJ2-5, with 8 bases that match TRBD2. From germline, CDR1 is SGDLS and CDR2 YYNGEE. Trimming at V came to 0 bases and at J to 1 base, leaving 8 bases not matched to a gene. The CDR3 contains 17 residues. CDR3 coding DNA: TGTGCCAGCAGCGTAGCTGTGGGGCGGGAGGTCCAAGAGACCCAGTACTTC. This translates into CASSVAVGREVQETQYF.

V is TRBV30 and J is TRBJ2-5, with D tentatively TRBD2 (5 bases). The V gene lost 3 bases and the J gene lost 7 bases, with 12 bases spanning the gap. Germline CDR1 is GTSNPN and CDR2 is SVGIG (reference sequence). The CDR3 is made up of 12 amino acids. CDR3: CAWRGEGGTQYF. The DNA of the CDR3 is TGTGCCTGGAGGGGAGAGGGTGGGACCCAGTACTTC.

V usage is TRBV9 and J usage is TRBJ2-7, with unresolved D. V lost 4 bases and J 3 bases, leaving 14 bases between the germline ends. Germline assignment: CDR1 SGDLS and CDR2 YYNGEE. This CDR3 contains 14 residues. This CDR3 is CASSPTYKGYEQYF. Here the CDR3 DNA reads TGTGCCAGCAGCCCCACTTATAAGGGCTACGAGCAGTACTTC.

The gene calls are TRBV6-5 and TRBJ1-2; D not certain. This CDR3 contains 15 residues. Deletions cut 7 bases from V and 7 bases from J, with 22 bases between. Germline V gene sequence: CDR1 MNHEY, CDR2 SVGAGI. CDR3 loop: CASKDQTGTRVGYTF. The CDR3 DNA follows: TGTGCCAGCAAAGACCAGACGGGCACCCGAGTTGGCTACACCTTC.

The rearrangement uses TRBV7-2 and TRBJ1-3; D call uncertain. Looked up from germline, CDR1 is SGHTA and CDR2 is FQGNSA. Trimming left V 4 bases short and J 4 bases short, with 17 bases between. The CDR3 spans 16 residues. The DNA of the CDR3 is TGTGCCAGCAGCTCAACACGAACGGGGTCGGGAAACACCATATATTTT. Its protein product is CASSSTRTGSGNTIYF. Complete variable domain (other parts from reference TRBV7-2 and TRBJ1-3): GAGVSQSPSNKVTEKGKDVELRCDPISGHTALYWYRQSLGQGLEFLIYFQGNSAPDKSGLPSDRFSAERTGGSVSTLTIQRTQQEDSAVYLCASSSTRTGSGNTIYFGEGSWLTVV.

The V gene is TRBV30, the J gene TRBJ1-2; D is undetermined. Germline CDR1 reads GTSNPN; CDR2 reads SVGIG (reference sequence). Trimming pared 5 bases from V and 0 bases from J, leaving 10 bases between. The CDR3 is made up of 13 amino acids. The CDR3 nucleotides read TGTGCCTGGTGGGATCTAGCTAACTATGGCTACACCTTC. Translating gives CAWWDLANYGYTF.

The gene calls are TRBV2 and TRBJ1-5; TRBD1 agrees at 9 bases. Losses at the gene ends were 7 bases for V and 4 bases for J; bases not matched to a gene: 2. Germline V lookup: CDR1 SNHLY, CDR2 FYNNEI. CDR3 length: 13 residues. The CDR3 is CASTGQGNQPQHF. The CDR3, as DNA: TGTGCCAGCACAGGACAGGGGAATCAGCCCCAGCATTTT.

The J gene is TRBJ2-7, the V gene TRBV27; the D gene is possibly TRBD2 (5 bases). Germline V gene lookup returns CDR1 MNHEY and CDR2 SMNVEV (reference sequence). Trimming removed 3 bases at V and 5 bases at J, with 14 bases between. This CDR3 comprises 14 residues. In DNA, the CDR3 is TGTGCCAGCAGTTTGACCCCTGGAGGTCACGAGCAGTACTTC. This sequence encodes CASSLTPGGHEQYF.

The CDR3, as DNA: TGCGCCAGCAGCGTGCCCGGGGGGGCAAGAACCGGGGAGCTGTTTTTT. Amino acids: CASSVPGGARTGELFF. The chain couples TRBV5-1 to TRBJ2-2; 8 bases map to TRBD2. This CDR3 comprises 16 residues. The ends lost 4 bases at V and 5 bases at J; junction bases unmatched: 10. The germline CDR1 and CDR2 sequences are SGHRS and YFSETQ.

The DNA of the CDR3 is TGCGCCAGCATACCGGGACGGATTCAGAACACTGAAGCTTTCTTT. Residues: CASIPGRIQNTEAFF. The chain recombines TRBV10-1 with TRBJ1-1; D might be TRBD1 (5 bases). Trimming took off 7 bases at V and 1 base at J, with 16 bases between the two ends. The germline V gene has CDR1 WNHNN and CDR2 SYGVQD (reference sequence). The CDR3 length is 15 residues.

The sample holds a few counts of this clone. The rearrangement links TRBV30 to TRBJ1-1; D not certain. Germline V gene data show CDR1 as GTSNPN and CDR2 as SVGIG (reference sequence). Between the trimmed V and J ends, which lost 8 bases and 1 base, there was a span of 5 bases. The CDR3 is made up of 10 amino acids. This CDR3 reads CAGTNTEAFF. In nucleotides, the CDR3 is TGTGCCGGCACGAACACTGAAGCTTTCTTT.

The V call is TRBV6-1, the J call TRBJ1-5, with a weak D call TRBD1 (5 bases). Between the trimmed V and J ends, which lost 3 bases and 1 base, there was a span of 7 bases. CDR3 length: 14 amino acids. Germline values: CDR1 MNHNS, CDR2 SASEGT. Here the CDR3 DNA reads TGTGCCAGCAGTGATAGGGGAAGCAATCAGCCCCAGCATTTT. It encodes CASSDRGSNQPQHF.

V usage is TRBV7-9 and J usage is TRBJ2-3, with 8 positions matching TRBD1. The V and J ends lost 0 bases and 4 bases, in that order; junction bases with no gene match: 6. The CDR3 totals 16 residues. In germline, CDR1 is SEHNR, CDR2 FQNEAQ (reference sequence). In nucleotides, the CDR3 is TGTGCCAGCAGCTTAGCGGACAGGGTGGGTGCAGATACGCAGTATTTT. Its protein product is CASSLADRVGADTQYF.

A note on this clone: Other DNA sequences in this specimen translate into the identical CDR3. The gene calls are TRBV7-9 and TRBJ1-1; D uncertain. CDR3 size: 15 residues. With 1 base removed from V and 0 bases from J, the gap between germline ends came to 9 bases. From germline, CDR1 is SEHNR and CDR2 FQNEAQ (reference sequence). The CDR3: CASSLVAGMNTEAFF. The CDR3, as DNA: TGTGCCAGCAGCTTAGTTGCAGGAATGAACACTGAAGCTTTCTTT.

This chain connects TRBV27 to TRBJ2-2, with 7 nucleotides matching TRBD1. V lost 7 bases, J lost 2 bases, and 16 bases stayed unmatched. The CDR3 consists of 18 residues. Germline V gene data show CDR1 as MNHEY and CDR2 as SMNVEV (reference sequence). CDR3 residues: CASIGGVGSLLNTGELFF. DNA for the CDR3: TGTGCCAGCATAGGGGGCGTGGGGTCCCTCCTTAACACCGGGGAGCTGTTTTTT.